The rows below give T cell receptor beta chains drawn from one sample of a study of T cell responses to AZD1222 COVID-19 vaccine. Some clones are missing from TCRdb's copy, which holds only in-frame ones; the method was immunoSEQ multiplex PCR. The profile covers 80,000 to 100,000 clones, with around nine tenths appearing a single time and roughly 15% taken by the ten largest. The specimen was peripheral blood, collected on day 0 of AZD1222 vaccination. The receptors here all came from an adult in good health. CDR3s include the opening cysteine and the closing phenylalanine or tryptophan. The D gene is left open where the match is weak. Size is omitted from some rows. Given values are once, few, many or a class for expanded clones.

>NA|TRBJ1-2|NA|TRBV12-3/TRBV12-4
CASSPSGHYGYTF
TGTGCCAGCAGCCCATCGGGCCACTATGGCTACACCTTC
>NA|TRBJ1-3|TRBD1|TRBV28
CASSGTGPGNTIYF
TGTGCCAGCAGTGGGACAGGCCCTGGAAACACCATATATTTT
>NA|TRBJ2-1|NA|TRBV7-9
CASIEGRGYNEQFF
TGTGCCAGCATCGAAGGTCGGGGATACAATGAGCAGTTCTTC
>once|TRBJ2-1|NA|TRBV6-5
CASSPDSWYNEQFF
TGTGCCAGCAGTCCGGACAGCTGGTACAATGAGCAGTTCTTC
>NA|TRBJ1-6|NA|TRBV27
CASSFPGGGSNSPLHF
TGTGCCAGCAGTTTCCCCGGGGGAGGGAGCAATTCACCCCTCCACTTT
>NA|TRBJ1-1|TRBD1|TRBV7-3
CASSLWVGQENTEAFF
TGTGCCAGCAGTCTTTGGGTCGGACAGGAGAACACTGAAGCTTTCTTT
>NA|TRBJ2-5|TRBD2|TRBV7-9
CASSAPWSGGEGTQYF
TGTGCCAGCAGCGCCCCTTGGAGCGGGGGAGAAGGGACCCAGTACTTC
>NA|TRBJ1-5|NA|TRBV18
CASSLGLDSNQPQHF
TGTGCCAGCTCACTCGGGTTGGATAGCAATCAGCCCCAGCATTTT
>NA|TRBJ2-3|TRBD2|TRBV6-2/TRBV6-3
CASSYLSGGASTDTQYF
TGTGCCAGCAGTTACCTTAGCGGGGGGGCCAGCACAGATACGCAGTATTTT
>NA|TRBJ2-3|TRBD1|TRBV5-1
CASSRTTGTDTQYF
TGCGCCAGCAGTCGGACGACAGGGACAGATACGCAGTATTTT
>NA|TRBJ2-1|NA|TRBV5-1
CASSFSGLNSYNEQFF
TGCGCCAGCAGCTTCAGCGGACTAAATTCCTACAATGAGCAGTTCTTC
>NA|TRBJ2-7|NA|TRBV14
CASSQDLAASYEQYF
TGTGCCAGCAGCCAAGATCTAGCAGCTAGCTACGAGCAGTACTTC
>NA|TRBJ1-2|TRBD1|TRBV19
CASRPPGTGALRGGYTF
TGTGCCAGTAGGCCCCCCGGGACAGGGGCCCTCCGAGGAGGCTACACCTTC
>NA|TRBJ2-2|NA|TRBV19
CASSRRQEGGELFF
TGTGCCAGTAGTAGGCGACAGGAGGGCGGGGAGCTGTTTTTT